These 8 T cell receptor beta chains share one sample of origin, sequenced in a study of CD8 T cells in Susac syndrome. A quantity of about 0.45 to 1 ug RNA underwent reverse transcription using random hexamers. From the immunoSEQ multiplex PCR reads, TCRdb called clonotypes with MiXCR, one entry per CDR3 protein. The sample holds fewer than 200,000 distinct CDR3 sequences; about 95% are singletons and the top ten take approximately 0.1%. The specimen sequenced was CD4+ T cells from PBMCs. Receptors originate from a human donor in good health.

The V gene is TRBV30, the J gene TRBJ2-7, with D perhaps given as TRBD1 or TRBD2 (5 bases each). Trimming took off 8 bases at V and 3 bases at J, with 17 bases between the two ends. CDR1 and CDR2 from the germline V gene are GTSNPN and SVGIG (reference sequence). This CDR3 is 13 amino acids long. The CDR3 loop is CAGSRARDYEQYF. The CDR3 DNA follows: TGTGCCGGATCGCGGGCCAGGGACTACGAGCAGTACTTC.

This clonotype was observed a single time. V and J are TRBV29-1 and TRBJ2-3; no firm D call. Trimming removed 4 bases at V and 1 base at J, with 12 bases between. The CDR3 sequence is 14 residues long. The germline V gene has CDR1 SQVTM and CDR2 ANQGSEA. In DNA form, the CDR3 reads TGCAGCGTTGCTTTTGGGGATGGCACAGATACGCAGTATTTT. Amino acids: CSVAFGDGTDTQYF.

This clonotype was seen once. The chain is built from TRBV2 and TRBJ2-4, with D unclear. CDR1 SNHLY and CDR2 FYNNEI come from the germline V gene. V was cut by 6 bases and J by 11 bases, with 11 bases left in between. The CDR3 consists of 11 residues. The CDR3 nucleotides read TGTGCCAGCAGCCTAAAAGCTTTTCAGTACTTC. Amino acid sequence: CASSLKAFQYF.

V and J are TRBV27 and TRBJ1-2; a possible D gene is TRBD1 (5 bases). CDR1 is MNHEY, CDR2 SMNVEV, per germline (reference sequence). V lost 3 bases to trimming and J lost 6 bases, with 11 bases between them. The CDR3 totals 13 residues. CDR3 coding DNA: TGTGCCAGCAGTTTTCGGGGACCTCATGGCTACACCTTC. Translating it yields CASSFRGPHGYTF.

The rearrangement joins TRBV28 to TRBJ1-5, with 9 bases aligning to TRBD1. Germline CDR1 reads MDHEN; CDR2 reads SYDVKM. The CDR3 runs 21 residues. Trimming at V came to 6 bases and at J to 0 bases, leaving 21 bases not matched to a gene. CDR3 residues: CASSQKGYLGQGPYSNQPQHF. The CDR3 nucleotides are TGTGCCAGCAGCCAAAAGGGGTACTTGGGACAGGGACCTTATAGCAATCAGCCCCAGCATTTT. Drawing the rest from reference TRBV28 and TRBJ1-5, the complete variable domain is DVKVTQSSRYLVKRTGEKVFLECVQDMDHENMFWYRQDPGLGLRLIYFSYDVKMKEKGDIPEGYSVSREKKERFSLILESASTNQTSMYLCASSQKGYLGQGPYSNQPQHFGDGTRLSIL.

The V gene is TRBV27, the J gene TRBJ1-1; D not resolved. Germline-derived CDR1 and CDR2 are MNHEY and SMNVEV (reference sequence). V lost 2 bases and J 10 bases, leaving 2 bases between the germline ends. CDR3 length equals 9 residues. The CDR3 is CASSLPAFF. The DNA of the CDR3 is TGTGCCAGCAGTTTACCAGCTTTCTTT.

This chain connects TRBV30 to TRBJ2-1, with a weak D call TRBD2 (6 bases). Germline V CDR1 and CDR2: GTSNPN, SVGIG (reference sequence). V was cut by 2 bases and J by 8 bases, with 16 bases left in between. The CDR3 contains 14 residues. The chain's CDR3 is CAWSLRLVLDEQFF. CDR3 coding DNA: TGTGCCTGGAGTCTTAGACTAGTTTTGGATGAGCAGTTCTTC.

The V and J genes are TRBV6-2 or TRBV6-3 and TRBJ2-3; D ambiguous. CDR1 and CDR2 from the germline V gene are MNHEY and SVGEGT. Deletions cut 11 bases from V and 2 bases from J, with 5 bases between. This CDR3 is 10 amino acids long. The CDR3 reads CAGHTDTQYF. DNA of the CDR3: TGTGCCGGCCACACAGATACGCAGTATTTT.